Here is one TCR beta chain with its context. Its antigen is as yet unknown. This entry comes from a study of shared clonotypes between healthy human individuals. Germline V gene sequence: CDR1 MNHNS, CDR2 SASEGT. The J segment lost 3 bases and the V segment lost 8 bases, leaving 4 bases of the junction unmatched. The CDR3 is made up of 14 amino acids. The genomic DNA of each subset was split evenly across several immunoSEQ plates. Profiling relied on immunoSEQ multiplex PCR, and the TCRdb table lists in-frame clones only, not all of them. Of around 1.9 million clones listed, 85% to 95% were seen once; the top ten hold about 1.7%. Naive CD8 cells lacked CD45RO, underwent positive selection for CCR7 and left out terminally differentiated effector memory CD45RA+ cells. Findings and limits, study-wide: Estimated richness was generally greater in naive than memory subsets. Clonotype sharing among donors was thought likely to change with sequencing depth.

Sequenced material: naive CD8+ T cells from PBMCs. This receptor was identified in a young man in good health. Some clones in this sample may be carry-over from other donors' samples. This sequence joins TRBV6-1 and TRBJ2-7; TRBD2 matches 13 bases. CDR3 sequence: CASGLAGVYYEQYF. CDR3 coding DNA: TGTGCCAGCGGACTAGCGGGAGTTTACTACGAGCAGTACTTC.